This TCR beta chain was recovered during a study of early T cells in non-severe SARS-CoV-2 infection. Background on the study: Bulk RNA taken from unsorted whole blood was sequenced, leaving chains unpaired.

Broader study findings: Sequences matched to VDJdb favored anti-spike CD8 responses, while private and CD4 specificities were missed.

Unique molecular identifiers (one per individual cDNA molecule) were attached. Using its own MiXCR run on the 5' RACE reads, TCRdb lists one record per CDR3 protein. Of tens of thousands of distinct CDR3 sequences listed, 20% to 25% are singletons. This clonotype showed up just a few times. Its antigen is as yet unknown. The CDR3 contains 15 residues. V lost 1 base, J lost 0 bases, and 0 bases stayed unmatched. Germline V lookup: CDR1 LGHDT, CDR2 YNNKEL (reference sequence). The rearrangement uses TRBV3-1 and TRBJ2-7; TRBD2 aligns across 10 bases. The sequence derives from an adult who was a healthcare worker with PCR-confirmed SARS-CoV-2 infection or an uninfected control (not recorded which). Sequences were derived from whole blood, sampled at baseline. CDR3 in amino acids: CASSQVAGGSYEQYF. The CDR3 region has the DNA TGTGCCAGCAGCCAAGTAGCGGGGGGCTCCTACGAGCAGTACTTC.